This T cell receptor beta chain was profiled in a study of cytomegalovirus exposure and HLA in healthy donors. Per the germline V gene, CDR1 is SGDLS and CDR2 is YYNGEE. The V gene lost 0 bases and the J gene lost 2 bases, with 11 bases spanning the gap. The CDR3 loop spans 16 amino acids. The PCR employed 60 Vbeta primers together with 13 Jbeta primers. Assay: immunoSEQ multiplex PCR; the TCRdb copy retains only in-frame clones and omits some. The table has about 120,000 clones, roughly 70% seen once. V is TRBV9 and J is TRBJ1-4, with D tentatively TRBD1 (5 bases). The sequence was collected from a man younger than 30 in good health and CMV-seropositive. The specimen was PBMCs. The CDR3 here is CASSVGQSPTNEKLFF. The DNA of the CDR3 is TGTGCCAGCAGCGTAGGACAGTCCCCCACTAATGAAAAACTGTTTTTT.